The clone carrying this T cell receptor (beta chain) was detected many times. This entry belongs to a study of early T cells in non-severe SARS-CoV-2 infection. CDR1 and CDR2 from the germline V gene are KGHDR and SFDVKD. The ends were cut back, 2 bases at V and 9 bases at J, with 16 bases in the middle. CDR3 size: 15 residues. TCRdb reprocessed the 5' RACE reads with MiXCR, giving one entry per CDR3 protein. The table lists approximately 69,000 distinct CDR3 sequences, 10% to 15% of them singletons. The chain couples TRBV24-1 to TRBJ1-5; D gene unclear. The sequenced sample consisted of whole blood. This clonotype originated in an adult who was a healthcare worker with PCR-confirmed SARS-CoV-2 infection or an uninfected control (not recorded which). CDR3 in amino acids: CATSDSHSPVPPQHF. DNA for the CDR3: TGTGCCACCAGTGATTCTCACAGCCCGGTTCCGCCCCAGCATTTT.